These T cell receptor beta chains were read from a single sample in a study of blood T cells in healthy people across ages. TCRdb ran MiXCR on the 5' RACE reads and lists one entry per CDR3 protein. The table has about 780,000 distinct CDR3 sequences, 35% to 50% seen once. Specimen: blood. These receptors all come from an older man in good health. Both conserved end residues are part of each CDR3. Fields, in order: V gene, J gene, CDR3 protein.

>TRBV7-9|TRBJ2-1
CASSLPGLALFNEQFF
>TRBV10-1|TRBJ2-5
CASSERVTSGMETQYF
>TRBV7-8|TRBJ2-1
CASSLGSGLANNEQFF
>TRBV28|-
CASSFTFTSGAEQYF
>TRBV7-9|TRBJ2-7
CASSLPDIYEQYF
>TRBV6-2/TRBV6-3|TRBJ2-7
CASRRGTSGSYEQYF
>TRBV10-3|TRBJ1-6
CAITLDRINSPLHF
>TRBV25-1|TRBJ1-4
CASSDGKLFF
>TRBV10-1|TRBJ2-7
CARQGVGIDEQYF
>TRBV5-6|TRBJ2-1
CASSLEGSGRLISAYNEQFF
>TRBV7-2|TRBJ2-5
CASSLGRQGTETQYF
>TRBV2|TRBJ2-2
CASSATSGSTGELFF
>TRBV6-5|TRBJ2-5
CASTSRPGVGGETQYF
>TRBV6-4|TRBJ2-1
CASSAQRLAGEQFF
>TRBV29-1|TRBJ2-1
CSVETGGNYEQFF
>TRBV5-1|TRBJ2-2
CASSLRTTNTGELFF
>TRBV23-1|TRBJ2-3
CASARDRGLDTQYF
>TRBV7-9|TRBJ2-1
CASSLGLGRAFNEQFF
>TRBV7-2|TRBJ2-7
CASSLATGFSYEQYF
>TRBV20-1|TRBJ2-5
CSAPPAGWTETQYF
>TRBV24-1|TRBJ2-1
CATSDRGLAGVNSYNEQFF
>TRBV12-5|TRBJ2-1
CASGHSQEDEQFF
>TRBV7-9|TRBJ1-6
CASSSGFGSPLHF
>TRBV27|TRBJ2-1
CASSFGATGHEQFF
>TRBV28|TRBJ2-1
CASSSDGGRSVREQFF
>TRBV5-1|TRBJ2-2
CASSLVSSPSGELFF
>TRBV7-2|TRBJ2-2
CASSLVGSVFF
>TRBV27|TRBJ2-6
CASSIVPGLPPFGANVLTF
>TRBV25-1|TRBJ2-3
CASSEDYTDTQYF